The clone carrying this T cell receptor beta chain was detected a few times. As yet, its antigen is unknown. The sample comes from a study of T cell clones after liver transplantation. Study-level information: Patients counted as tolerant after at least one year off all immunosuppression, enzymes not exceeding twice normal. Study results and caveats: Small, mixed patient groups and varying post-transplant times limit these conclusions.

J lost 8 bases, V lost 7 bases, and 12 bases had no gene match. CDR3 size: 14 residues. Per the germline V gene, CDR1 is MDHEN and CDR2 is SYDVKM. Assay used: immunoSEQ multiplex PCR; TCRdb lists only in-frame clones, some missing. The sample carries around 80,000 clones, about 82% recorded once. The receptor comes from a human patient who received a liver transplant. Some T cells may have come from the graft donor. The chain employs TRBV28 and TRBJ2-7; 9 bases agree with TRBD2. This sample comprised CD4+ T cells from blood, obtained 45 to 46 months after liver transplant. The CDR3 here is CASNYASGMPQQYF. The CDR3 DNA is TGTGCCAGCAACTATGCTAGCGGGATGCCACAGCAGTACTTC.